This T cell receptor beta chain was captured in a study of cytomegalovirus exposure and HLA in healthy donors. Study results and limitations: In a later analysis, V- and J-gene trimming of beta chains associated with a DCLRE1C missense variant, replicated independently. Sequence variants that were highly shared formed a cluster that was likely a sequencing artifact. Most of the TCR beta V segments (in an earlier analysis) were productive either about 90% or about 30% of the time.

With 60 Vbeta and 13 Jbeta primers, the PCR was carried out. How the authors handled the data: In a later analysis, roughly 10 million of 65 million to 90 million unique beta chains occurred in at least two donors. Only in-frame clones appear in the TCRdb table, and some are missing; sequencing was by immunoSEQ multiplex PCR. V and J calls plus clone size are reproduced from that table; the DNA served to infer D and trimming. The sample has some 130,000 clones, approximately 80% seen once. V was clipped by 7 bases and J by 2 bases; unmatched bases: 8. The CDR3 covers 15 residues. CDR1 KGHSH and CDR2 LQKENI come from the germline V gene. Details on this clone: Its antigen is unidentified.

The specimen was PBMCs. This chain connects TRBV18 to TRBJ2-3; 8 positions match TRBD2. This receptor was identified in a man younger than 40 in good health and CMV-seronegative. DNA for the CDR3: TGTGCCAGCTTTACGAGCGGGAGTGCCACAGATACGCAGTATTTT. Translation: CASFTSGSATDTQYF.